The rows below give T cell receptor beta chains drawn from one sample of a study of blood T cell repertoires in COVID-19. Libraries were prepared by immunoSEQ multiplex PCR; TCRdb keeps only in-frame clonotypes and omits some of them. The sample shows approximately 670,000 clones, over 80% of them seen only once. The sample comprised peripheral blood. The receptors shown here come from a young woman with acute or convalescent COVID-19. Both conserved end residues are part of each CDR3. D genes are given only for firm matches. The size of a clone is reported for some rows only, either as once, few or many, or as a class for expanded clones.

clone size	V gene	CDR3 length	J gene	D gene	CDR3 protein	CDR3 DNA
NA	TRBV3-1/TRBV3-2	15	TRBJ1-1	TRBD1	CASSHRDRGDTEAFF	TGTGCCAGCAGCCACCGGGACAGGGGAGACACTGAAGCTTTCTTT
NA	TRBV6-5	16	TRBJ1-1	TRBD1	CASSYGIGTGNTEAFF	TGTGCCAGCAGTTATGGGATTGGGACAGGGAACACTGAAGCTTTCTTT
NA	TRBV3-1/TRBV3-2	15	TRBJ2-1	TRBD1	CASSPGTGVFSEQFF	TGTGCCAGCAGCCCCGGGACAGGGGTTTTTTCTGAGCAGTTCTTC
NA	TRBV23-1	14	TRBJ1-1	NA	CASSQSRQGLEAFF	TGCGCCAGCAGTCAATCCCGTCAGGGGCTTGAAGCTTTCTTT
NA	TRBV7-2	14	TRBJ2-7	TRBD2	CASSTQAGETEQYF	TGTGCCAGCAGCACTCAGGCGGGGGAGACCGAGCAGTACTTC
NA	TRBV4-3	13	TRBJ1-1	NA	CASSGAWGPEAFF	TGCGCCAGCAGCGGGGCTTGGGGCCCTGAAGCTTTCTTT
NA	TRBV18	14	TRBJ1-1	TRBD1	CASSPSGGWTEAFF	TGTGCCAGCTCTCCCTCAGGGGGCTGGACTGAAGCTTTCTTT
NA	TRBV15	15	TRBJ1-4	TRBD1	CATSREDRGNEKLFF	TGTGCCACCAGCAGAGAGGACAGGGGGAATGAAAAACTGTTTTTT
NA	TRBV9	15	TRBJ2-3	TRBD1	CASSVTGGFTDTQYF	TGTGCCAGCAGTGTAACAGGGGGCTTCACAGATACGCAGTATTTT
NA	TRBV6-6	16	TRBJ2-1	NA	CASSFSPEGANNEQFF	TGTGCCAGCAGTTTTTCCCCGGAGGGCGCCAACAATGAGCAGTTCTTC
NA	TRBV24-1	12	TRBJ2-7	TRBD1	CATSQTGTEQYF	TGTGCCACCAGCCAGACAGGGACCGAGCAGTACTTC
few	TRBV4-1	14	TRBJ2-2	NA	CASSQGRATGELFF	TGCGCCAGCAGCCAAGGCAGGGCTACCGGGGAGCTGTTTTTT
NA	TRBV11-3	15	TRBJ2-7	NA	CASSPTAGASGEQYF	TGTGCCAGCAGCCCTACCGCGGGGGCGTCTGGCGAGCAGTACTTC
NA	TRBV15	14	TRBJ1-6	TRBD1	CATSRGTGGSPLHF	TGTGCCACCAGCAGAGGGACAGGCGGATCACCCCTCCACTTT
NA	TRBV5-1	15	TRBJ2-7	TRBD1	CASSLGDRVSYEQYF	TGCGCCAGCAGCTTGGGGGACAGGGTGTCTTACGAGCAGTACTTC
NA	TRBV3-1/TRBV3-2	14	TRBJ1-1	NA	CASSQPGVSAEAFF	TGTGCCAGCAGCCAACCGGGGGTAAGCGCTGAAGCTTTCTTT
NA	TRBV30	14	TRBJ1-1	NA	CAWRERGMNTEAFF	TGTGCCTGGAGAGAAAGGGGGATGAACACTGAAGCTTTCTTT
NA	TRBV7-3	14	TRBJ2-5	TRBD1	CASSPTGGEETQYF	TGTGCCAGCAGCCCCACAGGGGGCGAAGAGACCCAGTACTTC
NA	TRBV5-6	16	TRBJ2-7	NA	CASSLALGQSSYEQYF	TGTGCCAGCAGCTTGGCCCTGGGGCAAAGCTCCTACGAGCAGTACTTC
NA	TRBV28	15	TRBJ1-5	TRBD1	CASSLGDRDNQPQHF	TGTGCCAGCAGTTTAGGGGACAGGGACAATCAGCCCCAGCATTTT
NA	TRBV25-1	15	TRBJ2-7	TRBD1	CASSELRGQGYEQYF	TGTGCCAGCAGTGAATTAAGGGGACAGGGCTACGAGCAGTACTTC
NA	TRBV7-9	14	TRBJ2-7	TRBD1	CASSVDRGYYEQYF	TGTGCCAGCAGCGTCGACAGGGGGTACTACGAGCAGTACTTC
NA	TRBV11-2	15	TRBJ1-2	NA	CASSLITGFNYGYTF	TGTGCCAGCAGCTTGATCACAGGGTTTAACTATGGCTACACCTTC
NA	TRBV6-9	16	TRBJ2-2	TRBD1	CASSYPGQDYTGELFF	TGTGCCAGCAGTTATCCGGGACAGGACTACACCGGGGAGCTGTTTTTT
NA	TRBV7-2	14	TRBJ1-3	NA	CASSLVWPGNTIYF	TGTGCCAGCAGCTTAGTGTGGCCTGGAAACACCATATATTTT
NA	TRBV6-4	19	TRBJ2-2	NA	CASREPRFQGNANTGELFF	TGTGCCAGCAGGGAGCCCAGATTTCAGGGGAACGCGAACACCGGGGAGCTGTTTTTT
NA	TRBV28	16	TRBJ1-6	TRBD1	CASSLGQGFYNSPLHF	TGTGCCAGCAGTTTAGGACAGGGATTCTATAATTCACCCCTCCACTTT
NA	TRBV25-1	14	TRBJ1-1	TRBD1	CASSEWDSNTEAFF	TGTGCCAGCAGTGAATGGGACAGTAACACTGAAGCTTTCTTT
NA	TRBV4-2	14	TRBJ2-7	NA	CASSPGTELLGQYF	TGTGCCAGCAGCCCCGGGACTGAGCTTCTGGGGCAGTACTTC
NA	TRBV10-3	13	TRBJ2-7	NA	CAISESRVYEQYF	TGTGCCATCAGTGAGTCGCGGGTATACGAGCAGTACTTC
NA	TRBV5-1	13	TRBJ1-6	NA	CASSLDGNSPLHF	TGCGCCAGCAGCTTGGACGGGAATTCACCCCTCCACTTT
NA	TRBV20-1	11	TRBJ2-1	NA	CSAREEREQFF	TGCAGTGCTAGAGAGGAGAGGGAGCAGTTCTTC
NA	TRBV5-1	13	TRBJ2-5	NA	CASSLFPEETQYF	TGCGCCAGCAGCTTGTTCCCGGAAGAGACCCAGTACTTC
NA	TRBV28	15	TRBJ1-3	NA	CASTTGSFSGNTIYF	TGTGCCAGCACCACGGGGTCCTTCTCTGGAAACACCATATATTTT
NA	TRBV7-2	18	TRBJ2-3	TRBD2	CASSLNGGALVSPDTQYF	TGTGCCAGCAGCCTAAACGGGGGGGCCCTTGTAAGTCCAGATACGCAGTATTTT
NA	TRBV28	13	TRBJ1-2	NA	CASSSDRTYGYTF	TGTGCCAGCAGTTCGGACAGAACCTATGGCTACACCTTC
NA	TRBV30	13	TRBJ1-6	NA	CAWAGRLESPLHF	TGTGCCTGGGCGGGGAGGCTGGAGTCACCCCTCCACTTT
NA	TRBV6-5	13	TRBJ1-1	NA	CASTTQGRTEAFF	TGTGCCAGCACCACACAGGGACGCACTGAAGCTTTCTTT
NA	TRBV6-6	13	TRBJ1-2	TRBD1	CATADRTNYGYTF	TGTGCCACGGCGGACAGGACTAACTATGGCTACACCTTC
NA	TRBV6-1	14	TRBJ2-7	NA	CASSDQWDPGTKDF	TGTGCCAGCAGTGACCAGTGGGACCCCGGGACAAAGGACTTC
NA	TRBV7-9	14	TRBJ2-4	NA	CASSFLDSGNIQYF	TGTGCCAGCAGCTTCCTGGACAGTGGAAACATTCAGTACTTC
once	TRBV6-5	11	TRBJ2-3	NA	CASGTTDTQYF	TGTGCCAGCGGGACAACAGATACGCAGTATTTT